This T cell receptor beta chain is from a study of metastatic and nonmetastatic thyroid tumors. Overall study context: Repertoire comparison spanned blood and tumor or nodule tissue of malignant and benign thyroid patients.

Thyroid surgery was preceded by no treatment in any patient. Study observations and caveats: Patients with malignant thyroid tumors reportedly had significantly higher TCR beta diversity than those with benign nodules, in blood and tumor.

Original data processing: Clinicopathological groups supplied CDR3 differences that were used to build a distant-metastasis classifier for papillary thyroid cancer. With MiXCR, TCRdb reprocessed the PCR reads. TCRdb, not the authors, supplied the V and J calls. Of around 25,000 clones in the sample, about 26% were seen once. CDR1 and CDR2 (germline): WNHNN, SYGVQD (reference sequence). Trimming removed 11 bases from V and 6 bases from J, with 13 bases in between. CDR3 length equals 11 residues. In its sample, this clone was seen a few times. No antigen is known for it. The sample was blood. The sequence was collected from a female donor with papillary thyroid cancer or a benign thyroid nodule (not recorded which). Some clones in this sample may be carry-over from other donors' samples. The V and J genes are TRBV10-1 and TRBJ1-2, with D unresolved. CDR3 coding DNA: TGCGCCGCCCCGCGGGCTGATGGCTACACCTTC. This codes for CAAPRADGYTF.